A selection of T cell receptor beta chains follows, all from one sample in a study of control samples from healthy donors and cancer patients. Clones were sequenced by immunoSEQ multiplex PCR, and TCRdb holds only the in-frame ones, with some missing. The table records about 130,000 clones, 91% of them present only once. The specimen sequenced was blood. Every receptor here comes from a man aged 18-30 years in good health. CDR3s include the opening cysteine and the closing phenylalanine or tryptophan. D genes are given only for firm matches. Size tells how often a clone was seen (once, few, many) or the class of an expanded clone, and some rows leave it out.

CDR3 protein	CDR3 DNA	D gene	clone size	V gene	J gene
CASRGPSNQPQHF	TGTGCCAGCAGGGGCCCGAGCAATCAGCCCCAGCATTTT	-	-	TRBV16	TRBJ1-5
CASSQDLGVDQPQHF	TGTGCCAGCAGCCAAGATTTAGGAGTGGATCAGCCCCAGCATTTT	-	-	TRBV4-2	TRBJ1-5
CASTRQGNYGYTF	TGTGCCAGCACACGACAGGGTAACTATGGCTACACCTTC	TRBD1	-	TRBV6-5	TRBJ1-2
CASSYSGSNQPQHF	TGTGCCAGCAGTTACTCAGGGAGCAATCAGCCCCAGCATTTT	-	-	TRBV6-5	TRBJ1-5
CASLDGGEETQYF	TGTGCCAGTCTGGATGGGGGTGAGGAGACCCAGTACTTC	-	-	TRBV12-3/TRBV12-4	TRBJ2-5
CRGGSLAKENIQYF	TGCCGGGGGGGGTCTTTAGCAAAAGAAAACATTCAGTACTTC	TRBD2	-	TRBV6-6	TRBJ2-4
CASSLEVSSSYNEQFF	TGTGCCAGCAGCTTGGAAGTCAGTAGCTCCTACAATGAGCAGTTCTTC	-	-	TRBV5-4	TRBJ2-1
CASSQQSYQETQYF	TGTGCCAGCAGCCAACAGTCCTACCAAGAGACCCAGTACTTC	-	-	TRBV3-1/TRBV3-2	TRBJ2-5
CASSQGRASNTGELFF	TGTGCCAGCAGCCAAGGCCGGGCATCGAACACCGGGGAGCTGTTTTTT	-	-	TRBV4-2	TRBJ2-2
CASSPAGRGPYEQYF	TGTGCCAGCAGCCCGGCGGGCAGGGGGCCCTACGAGCAGTACTTC	TRBD1	once	TRBV5-6	TRBJ2-7
CASSPRYSSGYTF	TGTGCCAGCAGTCCCCGTTACTCTTCTGGCTACACCTTC	-	-	TRBV6-5	TRBJ1-2
CASSPGSTDTQYF	TGTGCCAGCAGCCCAGGGAGCACAGATACGCAGTATTTT	-	-	TRBV7-9	TRBJ2-3
CATSDPGTGEGNQPQHF	TGTGCCACCAGTGACCCGGGGACAGGGGAAGGCAATCAGCCCCAGCATTTT	TRBD1	-	TRBV24-1	TRBJ1-5
CASEEGDTQYF	TGCGCCAGCGAGGAGGGAGATACGCAGTATTTT	-	-	TRBV5-1	TRBJ2-3
CATKQDTNEKLFF	TGTGCCACCAAACAGGACACTAATGAAAAACTGTTTTTT	-	few	TRBV15	TRBJ1-4
CASSSWLSSYNEQFF	TGTGCCAGCAGTTCCTGGTTGAGCTCCTACAATGAGCAGTTCTTC	-	-	TRBV6-5	TRBJ2-1
CATSDFNRPLVAGVNTEAFF	TGTGCCACCAGTGATTTTAATCGCCCTCTAGTGGCAGGGGTGAACACTGAAGCTTTCTTT	-	-	TRBV24-1	TRBJ1-1
CASSISGQSYGYTF	TGTGCCAGCAGCATATCGGGACAGTCCTATGGCTACACCTTC	TRBD1	-	TRBV6-5	TRBJ1-2
CASSRGQNNSPLHF	TGTGCCAGCAGCCGAGGGCAGAATAATTCACCCCTCCACTTT	-	once	TRBV7-9	TRBJ1-6
CASRGTGNQPQHF	TGTGCCAGCAGGGGGACAGGGAATCAGCCCCAGCATTTT	TRBD1	-	TRBV2	TRBJ1-5
CASRRTSNQPQHF	TGTGCCAGCAGGCGGACAAGCAATCAGCCCCAGCATTTT	-	-	TRBV12-3/TRBV12-4	TRBJ1-5
CASSILNSGANVLTF	TGTGCCAGTAGTATCTTGAACTCTGGGGCCAACGTCCTGACTTTC	-	-	TRBV19	TRBJ2-6
CASSEYRLGNTIYF	TGTGCCAGCAGTGAATACAGACTTGGAAACACCATATATTTT	-	-	TRBV2	TRBJ1-3
CASATFSTDTQYF	TGTGCCAGCGCGACTTTTAGCACAGATACGCAGTATTTT	-	-	TRBV6-5	TRBJ2-3
CASSQEASGGRGIQETQYF	TGTGCCAGCAGCCAAGAGGCTAGCGGGGGCCGGGGGATCCAAGAGACCCAGTACTTC	TRBD2	-	TRBV4-2	TRBJ2-5
CASSSRQGATGYTF	TGTGCCAGCAGCTCCCGACAGGGGGCGACTGGCTACACCTTC	TRBD1	-	TRBV5-4	TRBJ1-2
CASSLGQGARSPLHF	TGTGCCAGCAGCTTGGGACAGGGGGCGCGTTCACCCCTCCACTTT	TRBD1	many	TRBV5-4	TRBJ1-6
CASSRAGLAGANTGELFF	TGTGCCAGCAGCCGGGCGGGACTAGCGGGGGCAAACACCGGGGAGCTGTTTTTT	TRBD2	-	TRBV3-1/TRBV3-2	TRBJ2-2
CSVDRGDYGYTF	TGCAGCGTTGACAGGGGGGACTATGGCTACACCTTC	TRBD1	-	TRBV29-1	TRBJ1-2
CASSLRGRGLSEAFF	TGTGCCAGCAGTTTGAGGGGCAGGGGGCTCTCTGAAGCTTTCTTT	TRBD1	-	TRBV28	TRBJ1-1
CASGGTLYNEQFF	TGCGCCAGCGGCGGGACACTTTACAATGAGCAGTTCTTC	-	-	TRBV10-1	TRBJ2-1
CASSLGRNTEAFF	TGTGCCAGCAGCTTGGGGAGGAACACTGAAGCTTTCTTT	-	-	TRBV11-1	TRBJ1-1
CSVLTPAWSGYTF	TGCAGCGTGCTGACACCCGCCTGGAGTGGCTACACCTTC	-	-	TRBV29-1	TRBJ1-2
CASSLLAGYTDTQYF	TGTGCCAGCAGCCTCCTAGCGGGGTATACAGATACGCAGTATTTT	TRBD2	-	TRBV14	TRBJ2-3
CASSPTGHEAFF	TGTGCCAGCAGCCCGACAGGCCATGAAGCTTTCTTT	-	-	TRBV9	TRBJ1-1
CASRGDTSSQKTQYF	TGTGCCAGCAGAGGGGACACAAGTTCACAGAAGACGCAGTATTTT	-	-	TRBV27	TRBJ2-3
CASSSPGTGVYEQYF	TGTGCCAGCAGCTCTCCCGGGACAGGGGTTTACGAGCAGTACTTC	TRBD1	-	TRBV5-5	TRBJ2-7
CAGGRATGELFF	TGTGCCGGGGGCAGGGCCACCGGGGAGCTGTTTTTT	-	-	TRBV30	TRBJ2-2
CASSSAGLKETQYF	TGTGCCAGCAGCTCGGCCGGGCTCAAAGAGACCCAGTACTTC	-	-	TRBV5-6	TRBJ2-5
CASSVLPRDTEAFF	TGTGCCAGCAGCGTATTACCGAGGGACACTGAAGCTTTCTTT	-	once	TRBV9	TRBJ1-1
CASSLGDRHGNTIYF	TGCGCCAGCAGCTTGGGGGACAGGCATGGAAACACCATATATTTT	TRBD1	-	TRBV5-1	TRBJ1-3
CASSLGIGGIGYTF	TGCGCCAGCAGCTTGGGAATCGGGGGCATTGGCTACACCTTC	-	-	TRBV5-1	TRBJ1-2
CASSLDVRGDYGYTF	TGCGCCAGCAGCTTGGACGTACGGGGAGATTATGGCTACACCTTC	-	-	TRBV5-1	TRBJ1-2
CSVERETGNTIYF	TGCAGCGTTGAACGCGAGACTGGAAACACCATATATTTT	-	-	TRBV29-1	TRBJ1-3
CASSLEGTGVTGELFF	TGTGCCAGCAGCTTAGAAGGGACAGGGGTGACCGGGGAGCTGTTTTTT	TRBD1	few	TRBV7-2	TRBJ2-2
CASSGGPNTEAFF	TGCGCCAGCAGCGGAGGGCCGAACACTGAAGCTTTCTTT	-	-	TRBV10-1	TRBJ1-1
CASSRAYEQYF	TGTGCCAGCAGCAGGGCCTACGAGCAGTACTTC	-	-	TRBV11-2	TRBJ2-7
CASSQTVMGQGYAEAFF	TGCGCCAGCAGCCAAACTGTCATGGGACAGGGGTACGCTGAAGCTTTCTTT	TRBD1	-	TRBV4-1	TRBJ1-1
CASSWLGGRVTDTQYF	TGTGCCAGCAGCTGGCTAGGCGGCAGGGTGACAGATACGCAGTATTTT	-	-	TRBV5-4	TRBJ2-3
CASRRLAGGLTDTQYF	TGTGCCAGCAGACGCTTAGCGGGGGGCCTCACAGATACGCAGTATTTT	TRBD2	-	TRBV28	TRBJ2-3
CASSLTGRNSPLHF	TGTGCCAGCAGCTTAACAGGGCGGAATTCACCCCTCCACTTT	-	-	TRBV7-7	TRBJ1-6
CATSREQGGTQYF	TGTGCCACCAGCAGAGAACAGGGCGGGACCCAGTACTTC	-	-	TRBV15	TRBJ2-5
CASSSRVEGYEQYF	TGTGCCAGCAGTTCCAGGGTGGAGGGCTACGAGCAGTACTTC	-	-	TRBV27	TRBJ2-7
CASSFGTGNYNEQFF	TGTGCCAGCAGTTTTGGGACAGGGAACTACAATGAGCAGTTCTTC	TRBD1	-	TRBV27	TRBJ2-1
CASKGPSYEQYF	TGTGCCAGCAAGGGTCCCTCCTACGAGCAGTACTTC	-	-	TRBV12-3/TRBV12-4	TRBJ2-7
CASSEQGDQPQHF	TGTGCCAGCAGTGAGCAGGGAGATCAGCCCCAGCATTTT	-	few	TRBV6-1	TRBJ1-5
CATSDGQVNQPQHF	TGTGCCACCAGTGACGGTCAGGTTAATCAGCCCCAGCATTTT	-	-	TRBV24-1	TRBJ1-5